These T cell receptor beta chains were read from a single sample in a study of Tregs in tolerant kidney transplant recipients. Only in-frame clones appear in the TCRdb table, and some are missing; sequencing was by immunoSEQ multiplex PCR. The sample includes around 61,000 clones, more than 70% of them seen just once. The source was CD4+ T cells from blood (PBMCs), collected 6 months after the transplant. These receptors were obtained from a human patient who received a combined kidney and bone marrow transplant. The graft donor may have contributed some T cells. Each CDR3 is given with its conserved first and last residue. D genes are given only for firm matches. Some rows mark clone size as missing; the rest say once, few, many or name a class of expanded clone.

size,V,D,J,CDR3,DNA
NA,TRBV6-5,NA,TRBJ2-1,CASSYSGGLSVNEQFF,TGTGCCAGCAGTTACTCCGGGGGTCTGAGTGTGAATGAGCAGTTCTTC
few,TRBV7-9,NA,TRBJ1-1,CASSLALTGKIEAFF,TGTGCCAGCAGCTTAGCTCTTACAGGAAAGATTGAAGCTTTCTTT
NA,TRBV7-9,NA,TRBJ2-2,CASSSWVLDSGELFF,TGTGCCAGCAGCTCGTGGGTGCTAGATTCCGGGGAGCTGTTTTTT
NA,TRBV5-1,TRBD1,TRBJ2-7,CASSFDRDRRYF,TGCGCCAGCAGCTTTGACAGGGATCGAAGGTACTTC
NA,TRBV20-1,NA,TRBJ2-7,CSARDYREQYF,TGCAGTGCTAGGGACTACCGCGAGCAGTACTTC
NA,TRBV5-5,NA,TRBJ1-2,CASSPGWGVGYTF,TGTGCCAGCAGCCCTGGTTGGGGGGTCGGCTACACCTTC
NA,TRBV4-3,TRBD1,TRBJ2-7,CASSGRQGTEQYF,TGCGCCAGCAGCGGAAGACAGGGGACCGAGCAGTACTTC
NA,TRBV9,TRBD2,TRBJ2-1,CASSVGGGNGEQFF,TGTGCCAGCAGCGTTGGGGGAGGGAATGGTGAGCAGTTCTTC
NA,TRBV19,TRBD2,TRBJ2-5,CASSTRAGVQETQYF,TGTGCCAGTAGTACCCGAGCGGGGGTTCAAGAGACCCAGTACTTC
NA,TRBV18,NA,TRBJ2-7,CASSLRDITMGEQYF,TGTGCCAGCTCACTCCGGGACATAACTATGGGCGAGCAGTACTTC
NA,TRBV4-3,NA,TRBJ2-2,CASSQGRAGFNTGELFF,TGCGCCAGCAGCCAAGGGCGGGCCGGGTTCAACACCGGGGAGCTGTTTTTT